The 20 T cell receptor beta chains given below trace back to one sample, sequenced in a study of radiation and T cells in renal cell carcinoma. Time point noted: blood 2 weeks post-SBRT. Treatment noted: 15 Gy SBRT to primary tumor, nephrectomy 4 weeks later. Here immunoSEQ multiplex PCR was the method, and the copy in TCRdb shows in-frame clones only, minus some. The sample records some 120,000 clones, about 81% being singletons. The source material was blood, sampled from a patient whose treatment included radiotherapy and nephrectomy. The receptors come from a woman aged 55-70 years with renal cell carcinoma.

V gene TRBV4-1 combines with J gene TRBJ2-7; 11 nucleotides match TRBD1. Trimming cost V 1 base and J 3 bases; bases outside gene matches: 5. This CDR3 is 16 amino acids long. CDR1 and CDR2 from the germline V gene are MGHRA and YSYEKL. The chain's CDR3 is CASSQAQGTGGYEQYF. The CDR3 DNA reads TGCGCCAGCAGCCAAGCCCAAGGGACAGGGGGCTACGAGCAGTACTTC.

The V and J genes are TRBV19 and TRBJ1-1; D is unresolved. This CDR3 comprises 15 residues. Looked up from germline, CDR1 is LNHDA and CDR2 is SQIVND (reference sequence). V was clipped by 7 bases and J by 2 bases, with 17 bases between them. As DNA, the CDR3 is TGTGCCAGTATATATCTTGGGGTGAAAAACACTGAAGCTTTCTTT. Translation gives CASIYLGVKNTEAFF.

The table lists this clone with a few counts. J is TRBJ1-1 and V is TRBV7-9, with D uncertain. Trimming pared 1 base from V and 3 bases from J, leaving 3 bases between. The CDR3 covers 12 residues. Germline values: CDR1 SEHNR, CDR2 FQNEAQ (reference sequence). The CDR3 protein is CASSLGYTEAFF. The CDR3 DNA is TGTGCCAGCAGCTTAGGGTACACTGAAGCTTTCTTT.

V gene TRBV28 combines with J gene TRBJ1-2; D is uncertain. The CDR3 extends over 15 amino acids. V lost 6 bases and J 0 bases, leaving 14 bases between the germline ends. From germline, CDR1 is MDHEN and CDR2 SYDVKM. The CDR3 reads CASRSTGSPNYGYTF. As DNA, the CDR3 is TGTGCCAGCAGGTCCACTGGTAGTCCTAACTATGGCTACACCTTC.

The V gene is TRBV5-1, the J gene TRBJ1-1, with D perhaps matching TRBD1 (6 bases). Germline CDR1 SGHRS, CDR2 YFSETQ. This CDR3 is built from 14 residues. V was clipped by 4 bases and J by 2 bases, with 12 bases between them. In nucleotides, the CDR3 is TGCGCCAGCAGCCCGGGGACAATTAACACTGAAGCTTTCTTT. Translating gives CASSPGTINTEAFF.

This sequence joins TRBV14 and TRBJ1-1, with D perhaps matching TRBD1 (5 bases). The CDR3 consists of 14 residues. Deletions cut 5 bases from V and 5 bases from J, with 15 bases between. In germline, CDR1 is SGHDN, CDR2 FVKESK. The CDR3 spells CASSVSGGWTEAFF. CDR3 nucleotide sequence: TGTGCCAGCAGCGTTTCTGGGGGTTGGACTGAAGCTTTCTTT.

This clone was counted only a few times. The CDR3 nucleotides are TGTGCCAGTAGTATGAACACCGGGGAGCTGTTTTTT. Translating gives CASSMNTGELFF. The chain recombines TRBV19 with TRBJ2-2; no clear D. The CDR3 runs 12 residues. The V and J ends lost 3 bases and 1 base respectively, with 0 bases between them. Germline V gene data show CDR1 as LNHDA and CDR2 as SQIVND (reference sequence).

CDR3 DNA: TGTGCCAGCAGTTACTTCCCAGGAGCTATGAACACTGAAGCTTTCTTT. Residues: CASSYFPGAMNTEAFF. The chain uses TRBV6-6 and TRBJ1-1; D is ambiguous. Germline CDR1 and CDR2: MNHNY and SVGAGI (reference sequence). V was trimmed by 1 base and J by 0 bases, leaving 12 bases between them. The length of the CDR3 is 16 residues.

The chain recombines TRBV19 with TRBJ1-5; 7 bases fit TRBD1. Germline V gene sequence: CDR1 LNHDA, CDR2 SQIVND (reference sequence). V gave up 1 base and J gave up 11 bases; unmatched junction bases: 8. This CDR3 has 14 residues. The CDR3 nucleotides read TGTGCCAGTAGTATAGGGGACAGCCAACAGACCCAGCATTTT. This codes for CASSIGDSQQTQHF.

The chain has TRBV6-5 and TRBJ1-3; D ambiguous. Trimming removed 7 bases from V and 0 bases from J, with 10 bases in between. The CDR3 is 14 amino acids. Germline V gives CDR1 MNHEY, CDR2 SVGAGI. CDR3 protein: CASTPGISGNTIYF. As DNA, the CDR3 is TGTGCCAGCACTCCAGGCATCTCTGGAAACACCATATATTTT.

This chain connects TRBV5-6 to TRBJ1-2; 8 nucleotides line up with TRBD1. The CDR3 spans 14 residues. Losses at the gene ends were 2 bases for V and 8 bases for J; bases not matched to a gene: 8. Per germline, CDR1 SGHDT and CDR2 YYEEEE. This chain's CDR3 is CASSLSQGAYGYTF. The DNA for the CDR3 is TGTGCCAGCAGCTTAAGCCAGGGGGCTTACGGCTACACCTTC.

The gene calls are TRBV7-9 and TRBJ2-3, with 9 bases lining up with TRBD1. CDR1 and CDR2 (germline): SEHNR, FQNEAQ (reference sequence). The CDR3 is made up of 15 amino acids. J lost 5 bases, V lost 1 base, and 4 bases had no gene match. This chain's CDR3 is CASSLGDRDKDTQYF. CDR3 bases: TGTGCCAGCAGCTTAGGGGACAGGGATAAAGATACGCAGTATTTT.

The genes are TRBV28 and TRBJ1-5; D is ambiguous. Between the trimmed V and J ends, which lost 5 bases and 3 bases, there was a span of 14 bases. This CDR3 comprises 15 residues. Germline CDR1 and CDR2: MDHEN and SYDVKM. In nucleotides, the CDR3 is TGTGCCAGCAGTCCAAGCGCCTCCCTCAATCAGCCCCAGCATTTT. This sequence encodes CASSPSASLNQPQHF.

This clone was seen a handful of times. V usage is TRBV29-1 and J usage is TRBJ1-1; D is undetermined. This CDR3 is built from 12 residues. Germline V gene sequence: CDR1 SQVTM, CDR2 ANQGSEA. V shed 7 bases and J shed 4 bases, with 13 bases lying between them. The CDR3 DNA sequence: TGCAGCGCCTTGGTCTACGGCACTGAAGCTTTCTTT. Its protein product is CSALVYGTEAFF. The entire variable domain, with the rest obtained from reference TRBV29-1 and TRBJ1-1, is as follows: SAVISQKPSRDICQRGTSLTIQCQVDSQVTMMFWYRQQPGQSLTLIATANQGSEATYESGFVIDKFPISRPNLTFSTLTVSNMSPEDSSIYLCSALVYGTEAFFGQGTRLTVV.

The chain is built from TRBV7-6 and TRBJ2-3; TRBD1 aligns across 8 bases. V lost 4 bases and J lost 3; bases outside the gene matches: 6. This CDR3 is 15 amino acids long. Germline V lookup: CDR1 SGHVS, CDR2 FNYEAQ. CDR3 loop: CASSSQTGVTDTQYF. CDR3 nucleotides: TGTGCCAGCAGCTCGCAGACAGGGGTGACAGATACGCAGTATTTT.

The chain recombines TRBV6-1 with TRBJ2-1; 9 bases match TRBD1. V was pared by 6 bases and J by 7 bases, with 1 base of the junction left unmatched. CDR1 is MNHNS and CDR2 is SASEGT in the germline V gene. The length of the CDR3 is 12 residues. The CDR3 loop is CASRGTGNEQFF. As DNA, the CDR3 is TGTGCCAGCAGGGGGACAGGGAATGAGCAGTTCTTC.

The chain joins TRBV5-1 to TRBJ1-5, with D perhaps matching TRBD1 (6 bases). This CDR3 spans 15 amino acids. The germline CDR1 and CDR2 sequences are SGHRS and YFSETQ. The V gene lost 4 bases and the J gene lost 0 bases, with 11 bases spanning the gap. CDR3 loop: CASSQTGDSNQPQHF. The CDR3 nucleotides are TGCGCCAGCAGCCAGACAGGAGATAGCAATCAGCCCCAGCATTTT.

This chain joins TRBV28 and TRBJ1-5; D unclear. The germline CDR1 and CDR2 sequences are MDHEN and SYDVKM. CDR3 length equals 15 residues. V lost 1 base and J lost 4, with 11 bases in between. The CDR3: CASSLSAGSNQPQHF. The CDR3 DNA reads as TGTGCCAGCAGTTTATCGGCGGGATCTAATCAGCCCCAGCATTTT.

The genes are TRBV6-5 and TRBJ2-1; 11 bases map to TRBD2. Germline loops: CDR1 MNHEY, CDR2 SVGAGI. V lost 2 bases and J lost 5; bases outside the gene matches: 5. The CDR3 runs to 16 residues. CDR3 DNA sequence: TGTGCCAGCAGTTACGGACTAGCGGGTAAAGACAATGAGCAGTTCTTC. As protein: CASSYGLAGKDNEQFF.

The V gene is TRBV19, the J gene TRBJ1-1, with TRBD1 as a possible D gene (6 bases). The V and J ends lost 3 bases and 4 bases respectively, with 18 bases between them. The CDR3 has 16 residues. Germline loops: CDR1 LNHDA, CDR2 SQIVND (reference sequence). CDR3: CASSISTGWGITEAFF. CDR3 nucleotides: TGTGCCAGTAGTATTTCAACAGGGTGGGGGATCACTGAAGCTTTCTTT. Variable domain in full (rest from reference TRBV19 and TRBJ1-1): DGGITQSPKYLFRKEGQNVTLSCEQNLNHDAMYWYRQDPGQGLRLIYYSQIVNDFQKGDIAEGYSVSREKKESFPLTVTSAQKNPTAFYLCASSISTGWGITEAFFGQGTRLTVV.